Below are 31 T cell receptor beta chains sequenced from a single sample in a study of blood T cell repertoires in COVID-19 (TCRdb year 2020). Libraries were prepared through the immunoSEQ multiplex PCR assay. Not all clones reach the TCRdb copy of this immuneACCESS table, which keeps in-frame sequences only. Checked studies attribute under half of the gap to unresolved V genes and leave the rest unexplained. The sample has roughly 220,000 clones on record, less than 90% of them singletons. Of the sample, 15% to 20% falls within the top ten clones. Sequenced input: peripheral blood. The receptors stem from a man aged 25 to 40 with active or convalescent COVID-19.

The chain recombines TRBV6-6 with TRBJ2-1; 14 bases fit TRBD2. The CDR3 has 16 residues. Per germline, CDR1 MNHNY and CDR2 SVGAGI (reference sequence). Trimming at V came to 4 bases and at J to 9 bases, leaving 8 bases not matched to a gene. DNA of the CDR3: TGTGCCAGCAGTTCAAGACTAGCGGGAGGGCCGGTTGAGCAGTTCTTC. Its protein product is CASSSRLAGGPVEQFF.

The chain carries TRBV6-6 and TRBJ2-1; 9 bases match TRBD2. The CDR3 extends over 13 amino acids. J lost 10 bases, V lost 0 bases, and 1 base had no gene match. Germline CDR1 reads MNHNY; CDR2 reads SVGAGI (reference sequence). The CDR3 region has the DNA TGTGCCAGCAGTTACTCCGGACTAGCGGAGCAGTTCTTC. Protein: CASSYSGLAEQFF.

The chain is built from TRBV7-9 and TRBJ2-7; maybe TRBD1 (6 bases). This CDR3 is built from 16 residues. V gave up 5 bases and J gave up 3 bases, with 20 bases separating them. The germline V gene encodes CDR1 SEHNR and CDR2 FQNEAQ (reference sequence). The CDR3: CASSLGVGHLLYEQYF. In nucleotides, the CDR3 is TGTGCCAGCAGCCTCGGTGTGGGACACCTTCTCTACGAGCAGTACTTC. The complete variable domain, with remaining parts taken from reference TRBV7-9 and TRBJ2-7, reads DTGVSQNPRHKITKRGQNVTFRCDPISEHNRLYWYRQTLGQGPEFLTYFQNEAQLEKSRLLSDRFSAERPKGSFSTLEIQRTEQGDSAMYLCASSLGVGHLLYEQYFGPGTRLTVT.

The chain combines TRBV2 with TRBJ2-7; TRBD2 agrees at 11 bases. V shed 7 bases, J shed 5 bases, and the junction held 10 bases outside the gene matches. Germline V lookup: CDR1 SNHLY, CDR2 FYNNEI. This CDR3 is built from 15 residues. Written as DNA, the CDR3 is TGTGCCAGCAAAATTACTAGCGGGAGTCCGGACGAGCAGTACTTC. This encodes CASKITSGSPDEQYF.

The CDR3 nucleotides are TGCGCCAGCAGCCAAACTAGCGGGGGCCGCCCAGATACGCAGTATTTT. It yields the protein CASSQTSGGRPDTQYF. This rearrangement joins TRBV4-3 to TRBJ2-3; the match to TRBD2 covers 11 bases. CDR3 size: 16 residues. CDR1 and CDR2 from the germline V gene are LGHNA and YSLEER. Losses at the gene ends were 2 bases for V and 4 bases for J; bases not matched to a gene: 5.

The J gene is TRBJ2-6, the V gene TRBV6-5; 7 bases match TRBD1. CDR3 length: 15 residues. Germline V CDR1 and CDR2: MNHEY, SVGAGI. V lost 6 bases to trimming and J lost 4 bases; unmatched junction nucleotides: 6. CDR3 residues: CASSLQGTGANVLTF. CDR3 in DNA: TGTGCCAGCAGCTTACAGGGGACCGGGGCCAACGTCCTGACTTTC.

This chain joins TRBV20-1 and TRBJ2-7; possibly TRBD1 for D (6 bases). CDR3 length equals 11 residues. V lost 1 base to trimming and J lost 10 bases, with 11 bases between them. CDR1 and CDR2 from the germline V gene are DFQATT and SNEGSKA (reference sequence). Written as DNA, the CDR3 is TGCAGTGCTAGAGGTTACAGGGACCAGTACTTC. Its protein is CSARGYRDQYF.

The rearrangement links TRBV7-9 to TRBJ1-5, with a possible D match to TRBD1 (5 bases). From germline, CDR1 is SEHNR and CDR2 FQNEAQ (reference sequence). The CDR3 extends over 12 amino acids. The ends were cut back, 8 bases at V and 6 bases at J, with 11 bases in the middle. In DNA form, the CDR3 reads TGTGCCAGCGGGGCAGCGGGTCAGCCCCAGCATTTT. It translates to CASGAAGQPQHF.

This CDR3 reads CAVTGTGVGNTIYF. The CDR3 DNA sequence: TGTGCCGTCACCGGGACAGGAGTTGGAAACACCATATATTTT. V is TRBV10-3 and J is TRBJ1-3; TRBD1 agrees at 8 bases. The CDR3 length is 14 residues. V shed 11 bases and J 3 bases; nucleotides not matched to a gene: 9. The V gene's germline CDR1 is ENHRY and CDR2 SYGVKD.

The genes are TRBV25-1 and TRBJ2-7, with 12 bases lining up with TRBD1. Germline V gene sequence: CDR1 MGHDK, CDR2 SYGVNS. Trimming removed 2 bases from V and 5 bases from J; junction bases left unmatched: 4. CDR3 length equals 15 residues. In DNA form, the CDR3 reads TGTGCCAGCAGTGAAGGGACAGGGGGCAAGAACGAGCAGTACTTC. The encoded protein is CASSEGTGGKNEQYF.

This clone has only one observation. The gene calls are TRBV18 and TRBJ1-1; the D gene is possibly TRBD1 (6 bases). V lost 4 bases, J lost 4 bases, and 10 bases lay in between. From germline, CDR1 is KGHSH and CDR2 LQKENI. This CDR3 contains 13 residues. CDR3 sequence reads: CASSLEDSTEAFF. DNA for the CDR3: TGTGCCAGCTCACTCGAGGACAGCACTGAAGCTTTCTTT.

This rearrangement joins TRBV30 to TRBJ1-5, with TRBD1 identical over 7 bases. CDR1 and CDR2 from the germline V gene are GTSNPN and SVGIG (reference sequence). The CDR3 is made up of 15 amino acids. Losses at the gene ends were 4 bases for V and 4 bases for J; bases not matched to a gene: 10. The CDR3 reads CAWTPTGSRNQPQHF. The DNA for the CDR3 is TGTGCCTGGACTCCGACAGGGTCGAGGAATCAGCCCCAGCATTTT. Variable domain in full (rest from reference TRBV30 and TRBJ1-5): SQTIHQWPATLVQPVGSPLSLECTVEGTSNPNLYWYRQAAGRGLQLLFYSVGIGQISSEVPQNLSASRPQDRQFILSSKKLLLSDSGFYLCAWTPTGSRNQPQHFGDGTRLSIL.

This clone came up once. This chain links TRBV7-3 with TRBJ2-3; TRBD1 is a possible D gene (5 bases). The V gene's germline CDR1 is SGHTA and CDR2 FQGTGA. V gave up 11 bases and J gave up 7 bases, with 13 bases separating them. The CDR3 loop spans 11 amino acids. CDR3 in DNA: TGTGCCCGCCTAGGGGTATATACGCAGTATTTT. It yields the protein CARLGVYTQYF.

V and J are TRBV7-3 and TRBJ1-6; no definite D call. Germline CDR1 reads SGHTA; CDR2 reads FQGTGA. The CDR3 totals 14 residues. V was shortened by 4 bases and J by 6 bases, with 10 bases between the two germline ends. The CDR3 DNA reads TGTGCCAGCAGCTCGAGCGGGTTTAATTCACCCCTCCACTTT. Amino acid sequence: CASSSSGFNSPLHF.

The V gene is TRBV3-1 (or the pseudogene TRBV3-2), the J gene TRBJ2-2, with no clear D. The CDR3 sequence is 12 residues long. Per germline, CDR1 LGHDT and CDR2 YNNKEL (reference sequence). The V and J ends lost 1 base and 7 bases respectively, with 4 bases between them. DNA of the CDR3: TGTGCCAGCAGCCAAGGAGGCGGGGAGCTGTTTTTT. Amino acids: CASSQGGGELFF.

V and J are TRBV7-2 and TRBJ2-3; D is uncertain. V was cut by 3 bases and J by 6 bases, with 13 bases left in between. This CDR3 contains 14 residues. Germline V CDR1 and CDR2: SGHTA, FQGNSA. Written as DNA, the CDR3 is TGTGCCAGCAGCTTTACGGTTCAGGCGGATACGCAGTATTTT. Amino acid sequence: CASSFTVQADTQYF.

The chain uses TRBV25-1 and TRBJ2-1, with TRBD1 matching over 11 bases. The CDR3 is 14 residues long. Germline trimming cut 4 bases from V and 14 bases from J; bases unmatched to any gene: 10. Germline V gene sequence: CDR1 MGHDK, CDR2 SYGVNS. The CDR3 DNA is TGTGCCAGCAGTGGCATAGGACAGGGGGCGCAGAAGTTCTTC. This gives the protein CASSGIGQGAQKFF. Filled out from reference TRBV25-1 and TRBJ2-1, the complete variable domain reads EADIYQTPRYLVIGTGKKITLECSQTMGHDKMYWYQQDPGMELHLIHYSYGVNSTEKGDLSSESTVSRIRTEHFPLTLESARPSHTSQYLCASSGIGQGAQKFFGPGTRLTVL.

V is TRBV5-1 and J is TRBJ2-1, with D maybe TRBD2 (5 bases). V was pared by 4 bases and J by 2 bases, with 10 bases between. CDR3 size: 14 residues. Germline V lookup: CDR1 SGHRS, CDR2 YFSETQ. Here the CDR3 DNA reads TGCGCCAGCAGCCCCGGGAACACCTACAATGAGCAGTTCTTC. Translated: CASSPGNTYNEQFF.

This sequence joins TRBV20-1 and TRBJ2-7, with TRBD2 as a possible D gene (5 bases). This CDR3 spans 11 amino acids. The V gene's germline CDR1 is DFQATT and CDR2 SNEGSKA (reference sequence). Trimming pared 4 bases from V and 6 bases from J, leaving 10 bases between. CDR3 loop: CSANEGFEQYF. CDR3 sequence (DNA): TGCAGTGCTAACGAGGGATTCGAGCAGTACTTC.

The CDR3 DNA is TGCGCCAGCAGCATTACAGGGGGAGGCTCACCCCTCCACTTT. It specifies CASSITGGGSPLHF. The rearrangement joins TRBV5-1 to TRBJ1-6, with 8 bases aligning to TRBD1. CDR3 size: 14 residues. After removal of 4 bases from V and 10 bases from J, the junction contained 7 bases not matched to a gene. The V gene's germline CDR1 is SGHRS and CDR2 YFSETQ.

The rearrangement links TRBV6-5 to TRBJ1-5; 8 bases align to TRBD1. Germline values: CDR1 MNHEY, CDR2 SVGAGI. The V segment lost 7 bases and the J segment 2 bases; nucleotides outside the gene matches: 4. This CDR3 comprises 14 residues. The CDR3 here is CASKTGAGNQPQHF. CDR3 DNA: TGTGCCAGCAAGACAGGGGCGGGCAATCAGCCCCAGCATTTT.

This chain connects TRBV27 to TRBJ2-2; weak D call: TRBD2 (5 bases). The length of the CDR3 is 15 residues. Germline V gives CDR1 MNHEY, CDR2 SMNVEV (reference sequence). V lost 8 bases, J lost 4 bases, and 17 bases lay in between. For the CDR3, the DNA is TGTGCCAGCGGGCGGGCGGCCTATTCCACCGGGGAGCTGTTTTTT. Residues: CASGRAAYSTGELFF.

The V and J genes are TRBV18 and TRBJ2-3; 7 bases fit TRBD1. Germline lookup yields CDR1 KGHSH and CDR2 LQKENI. J gave up 0 bases and V 1 base, and 7 bases lay outside the gene matches. The CDR3 is 17 amino acids. The CDR3 bases are TGTGCCAGCTCACCACAGGGGGCCAGTACTAGCACAGATACGCAGTATTTT. It encodes CASSPQGASTSTDTQYF.

The chain links TRBV28 to TRBJ2-5; D is perhaps TRBD2 (5 bases). The CDR3 has 16 amino acids. Germline assignment: CDR1 MDHEN and CDR2 SYDVKM. The ends were cut back, 5 bases at V and 4 bases at J, with 20 bases in the middle. CDR3: CASSKGDFLQAETQYF. CDR3 sequence (DNA): TGTGCCAGCAGTAAGGGAGACTTCCTCCAGGCAGAGACCCAGTACTTC.

The V and J genes are TRBV19 and TRBJ2-3, with 13 positions matching TRBD2. V lost 6 bases, J lost 4 bases, and 4 bases stayed unmatched. The CDR3 is made up of 15 amino acids. The V gene's germline CDR1 is LNHDA and CDR2 SQIVND (reference sequence). CDR3 bases: TGTGCCAGTAGACTAGCGGGAGGGCCGGCAGATACGCAGTATTTT. It encodes CASRLAGGPADTQYF. The full variable domain, rest sourced from reference TRBV19 and TRBJ2-3, is DGGITQSPKYLFRKEGQNVTLSCEQNLNHDAMYWYRQDPGQGLRLIYYSQIVNDFQKGDIAEGYSVSREKKESFPLTVTSAQKNPTAFYLCASRLAGGPADTQYFGPGTRLTVL.

Of note for this clone: This sample includes further DNA sequences coding for the same CDR3. In nucleotides, the CDR3 is TGTGCCAGCAGCTTAGGGCGGGGGGGGGAGACCCAGTACTTC. Translating it yields CASSLGRGGETQYF. The chain couples TRBV7-2 to TRBJ2-5; 9 bases align to TRBD2. V lost 1 base, J lost 5 bases, and 2 bases stayed unmatched. Germline lookup yields CDR1 SGHTA and CDR2 FQGNSA. CDR3 length equals 14 residues.

The chain uses TRBV4-1 and TRBJ1-4; D is unresolved. Between the trimmed V and J ends, which lost 0 bases and 8 bases, there was a span of 10 bases. Germline V lookup: CDR1 MGHRA, CDR2 YSYEKL. The CDR3 consists of 14 residues. CDR3: CASSQEEEGEKLFF. For the CDR3, the DNA is TGCGCCAGCAGCCAAGAGGAGGAAGGGGAAAAACTGTTTTTT.

The chain uses TRBV6-2 or TRBV6-3 and TRBJ1-5, with D perhaps TRBD1 (6 bases). Between the trimmed V and J ends, which lost 2 bases and 4 bases, there was a span of 9 bases. CDR1 is MNHEY and CDR2 is SVGEGT in the germline V gene. The CDR3 runs 14 residues. DNA of the CDR3: TGTGCCAGCAGTTACGGGCAGGGGAATCAGCCCCAGCATTTT. As protein: CASSYGQGNQPQHF.

V usage is TRBV6-2 or TRBV6-3 and J usage is TRBJ2-3; 11 bases align to TRBD2. The CDR3 consists of 16 residues. The V and J ends lost 2 bases and 3 bases, in that order; junction bases with no gene match: 4. CDR1 MNHEY and CDR2 SVGEGT come from the germline V gene. DNA for the CDR3: TGTGCCAGCAGTTACCCTAGCGGGGGGAATACAGATACGCAGTATTTT. Translated, it gives CASSYPSGGNTDTQYF.

The rearrangement joins TRBV19 to TRBJ1-5, with D uncertain. The CDR3 sequence is 15 residues long. CDR1 is LNHDA, CDR2 SQIVND, per germline (reference sequence). The germline V and J ends were trimmed by 5 bases and 5 bases, with 16 bases remaining between them. The CDR3 sequence: CASSDGRRLDQPQHF. The CDR3, as DNA: TGTGCCAGTAGTGACGGACGGAGGTTGGATCAGCCCCAGCATTTT.

This chain uses TRBV2 with TRBJ2-3; TRBD2 might be the D (6 bases). The CDR3 is 13 residues long. CDR1 SNHLY and CDR2 FYNNEI come from the germline V gene. V lost 5 bases, J lost 2 bases, and 8 bases lay in between. CDR3 in amino acids: CASSRLVTDTQYF. As DNA, the CDR3 is TGTGCCAGCAGTCGACTAGTCACAGATACGCAGTATTTT.